Below, one TCR beta chain is given with its context. Single viable CD3+CD4+CD8-CD45RO+ cells were sorted as the memory CD4+ T cells. This entry belongs to a study of memory CD4+ T cells and cytomegalovirus serostatus. Only in-frame clones appear in the TCRdb table, and some are missing; sequencing was by immunoSEQ multiplex PCR. This sample has just under 60,000 clones; about 81% occur once, and the top ten carry roughly 1%. Germline CDR1 and CDR2: MDHEN and SYDVKM. V lost 6 bases, J lost 1 base, and 13 bases lay in between. CDR3 size: 14 residues. Sequencing used memory CD4+ T cells from blood. The sequence was obtained from an adult in good health and CMV-seronegative. This sequence joins TRBV28 and TRBJ2-7; D unresolved. The CDR3 loop is CASRSGDRSYEQYF. The CDR3 coding sequence is TGTGCCAGCAGGAGTGGTGACCGGTCCTACGAGCAGTACTTC.